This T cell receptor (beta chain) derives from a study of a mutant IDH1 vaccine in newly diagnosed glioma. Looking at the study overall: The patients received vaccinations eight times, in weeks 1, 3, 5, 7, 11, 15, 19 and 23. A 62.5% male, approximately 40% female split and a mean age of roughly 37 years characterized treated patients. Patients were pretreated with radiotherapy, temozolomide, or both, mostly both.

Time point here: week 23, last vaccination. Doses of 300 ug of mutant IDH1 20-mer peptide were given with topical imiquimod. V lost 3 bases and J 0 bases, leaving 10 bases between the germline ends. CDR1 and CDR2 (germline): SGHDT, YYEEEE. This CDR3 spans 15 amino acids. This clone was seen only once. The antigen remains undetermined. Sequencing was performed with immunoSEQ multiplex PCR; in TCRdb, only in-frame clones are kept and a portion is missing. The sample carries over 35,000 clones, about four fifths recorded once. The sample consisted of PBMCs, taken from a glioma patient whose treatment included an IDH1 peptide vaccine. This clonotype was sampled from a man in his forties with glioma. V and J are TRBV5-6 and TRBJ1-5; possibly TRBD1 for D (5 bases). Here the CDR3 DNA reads TGTGCCAGCAGCTCGGGGCTGTATAGCAATCAGCCCCAGCATTTT. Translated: CASSSGLYSNQPQHF.